The 20 T cell receptor beta chains reported below all come from one sample, sequenced in a study of T-cell memory formation after mild COVID-19. TCRdb analysed the 5' RACE reads with MiXCR anew, one entry per CDR3 protein. The table shows 550,000 to 700,000 distinct CDR3 sequences, with roughly a sixth occurring only once. The sequenced sample consisted of PBMCs or a T cell subset sorted from them (not recorded which). These receptors were collected from an adult woman who had mild COVID-19 (a few samples of this study predate the infection). Cell type and time point are not known.

This clonotype was seen only a few times. The chain combines TRBV5-1 with TRBJ2-7, with D possibly matching TRBD1 (6 bases). This CDR3 region has 12 residues. Germline assignment: CDR1 SGHRS and CDR2 YFSETQ. Deletions cut 0 bases from V and 8 bases from J, with 9 bases between. CDR3 bases: TGCGCCAGCAGCTTGGCCAGGGGCCAGCAGTACTTC. This gives the protein CASSLARGQQYF.

The chain uses TRBV20-1 and TRBJ1-2; tentative D call: TRBD1 (5 bases). With 0 bases removed from V and 3 bases from J, the gap between germline ends came to 11 bases. CDR3 length equals 14 residues. Germline CDR1 and CDR2: DFQATT and SNEGSKA (reference sequence). The CDR3 loop reads CSARDRARDYGYTF. The DNA for the CDR3 is TGCAGTGCTAGAGATCGGGCCAGGGACTATGGCTACACCTTC.

The chain uses TRBV6-5 and TRBJ1-6; D ambiguous. There are 17 residues in the CDR3. V gave up 0 bases and J gave up 11 bases, with 20 bases separating them. Per the germline V gene, CDR1 is MNHEY and CDR2 is SVGAGI. The CDR3 region has the DNA TGTGCCAGCAGTTACTCGAGTCCGGGTGACGGGTTTACACCCCTCCACTTT. It is translated as CASSYSSPGDGFTPLHF.

The sample holds a few counts of this clonotype. This chain connects TRBV20-1 to TRBJ2-7, with 9 positions matching TRBD2. CDR3 length: 14 residues. V shed 3 bases and J 6 bases; nucleotides not matched to a gene: 9. CDR1 DFQATT and CDR2 SNEGSKA come from the germline V gene (reference sequence). This chain's CDR3 is CSARRREGPSEQYF. CDR3 bases: TGCAGTGCTAGGAGGCGGGAGGGCCCTTCCGAGCAGTACTTC.

J is TRBJ1-5 and V is TRBV6-2 or TRBV6-3; D not resolved. Germline CDR1 MNHEY, CDR2 SVGEGT. The CDR3 has 13 amino acids. The germline V and J ends were trimmed by 3 bases and 1 base, with 4 bases remaining between them. In nucleotides, the CDR3 is TGTGCCAGCAGTTATTGGAGCAATCAGCCCCAGCATTTT. It translates to CASSYWSNQPQHF.

The rearrangement uses TRBV12-3 or TRBV12-4 and TRBJ2-1, with TRBD2 identical over 13 bases. The CDR3 contains 18 residues. J gave up 2 bases and V 7 bases, and 11 bases lay outside the gene matches. CDR3 residues: CASTPRTSGSWPYNEQFF. Written as DNA, the CDR3 is TGTGCCAGCACCCCACGGACTAGCGGGAGTTGGCCCTACAATGAGCAGTTCTTC.

The CDR3 coding sequence is TGCAGCGTTGAAGGAGTTAGCGGGGGTATAGATACGCAGTATTTT. As protein: CSVEGVSGGIDTQYF. The chain recombines TRBV29-1 with TRBJ2-3, with TRBD2 identical over 9 bases. The germline CDR1 and CDR2 sequences are SQVTM and ANQGSEA. The V gene end was trimmed by 1 base and the J gene end by 5 bases; junction bases not matched to a gene: 7. The CDR3 is 15 residues long.

A few counts support this clonotype. The V call is TRBV24-1, the J call TRBJ2-7; D unclear. The CDR3 totals 15 residues. In germline, CDR1 is KGHDR, CDR2 SFDVKD. With 4 bases removed from V and 4 bases from J, the gap between germline ends came to 16 bases. CDR3 bases: TGTGCCACCAGTGAACCACGCGAAGCTATATACGAGCAGTACTTC. Protein: CATSEPREAIYEQYF.

This clonotype was counted only a few times. This chain uses TRBV6-2 or TRBV6-3 with TRBJ1-4; D not resolved. Germline V gene data show CDR1 as MNHEY and CDR2 as SVGEGT. The CDR3 extends over 12 amino acids. V was pared by 8 bases and J by 7 bases, with 11 bases between. In nucleotides, the CDR3 is TGTGCCAGCTCCACGTCTGGTGAAAAACTGTTTTTT. Amino acids: CASSTSGEKLFF.

J is TRBJ2-2 and V is TRBV7-2, with 7 bases lining up with TRBD2. Trimming at V came to 7 bases and at J to 4 bases, leaving 9 bases not matched to a gene. The germline V gene has CDR1 SGHTA and CDR2 FQGNSA. The CDR3 loop spans 15 amino acids. CDR3 in amino acids: CASITGLVGTGELFF. The CDR3 DNA is TGTGCCAGCATCACCGGACTAGTTGGCACCGGGGAGCTGTTTTTT. Full variable domain (rest looked up from reference TRBV7-2 and TRBJ2-2): GAGVSQSPSNKVTEKGKDVELRCDPISGHTALYWYRQSLGQGLEFLIYFQGNSAPDKSGLPSDRFSAERTGGSVSTLTIQRTQQEDSAVYLCASITGLVGTGELFFGEGSRLTVL.

There are a few counts of this clonotype. The rearrangement joins TRBV15 to TRBJ1-1, with a tentative D call TRBD1 (6 bases). Deletions cut 8 bases from V and 1 base from J, with 8 bases between. Germline V CDR1 and CDR2: LNHNV, YYDKDF (reference sequence). This CDR3 contains 12 residues. CDR3 in amino acids: CATGQTNTEAFF. CDR3 bases: TGTGCCACCGGACAGACGAACACTGAAGCTTTCTTT.

V usage is TRBV10-3 and J usage is TRBJ2-3; a weak D match, TRBD2 (6 bases). V lost 5 bases and J lost 1, with 16 bases in between. Germline V gene data show CDR1 as ENHRY and CDR2 as SYGVKD. This CDR3 contains 16 residues. DNA of the CDR3: TGTGCCATCAGTATTGGGACTGACGCCCGCACAGATACGCAGTATTTT. It encodes CAISIGTDARTDTQYF.

V and J are TRBV7-9 and TRBJ2-1; D is ambiguous. This CDR3 region has 11 residues. V was shortened by 5 bases and J by 8 bases, with 7 bases between the two germline ends. The germline V gene has CDR1 SEHNR and CDR2 FQNEAQ (reference sequence). The CDR3 DNA reads as TGTGCCAGCAGCCCTATCCATGAGCAGTTCTTC. It codes for CASSPIHEQFF.

The V gene is TRBV5-6, the J gene TRBJ1-5; no firm D call. V was shortened by 1 base and J by 7 bases, with 15 bases between the two germline ends. The CDR3 is made up of 15 amino acids. The germline gives CDR1 SGHDT, CDR2 YYEEEE. In DNA, the CDR3 is TGTGCCAGCAGCTTGCAGTCGGCAGGAGGACAGCCCCAGCATTTT. This translates into CASSLQSAGGQPQHF.

The chain recombines TRBV3-1 with TRBJ2-7; TRBD2 agrees at 10 bases. Germline V gene lookup returns CDR1 LGHDT and CDR2 YNNKEL (reference sequence). J gave up 6 bases and V 4 bases, and 9 bases lay outside the gene matches. The CDR3 contains 15 residues. CDR3 residues: CASSLTASGSREQYF. The CDR3 DNA follows: TGTGCCAGCAGCCTCACTGCTAGCGGGAGCCGCGAGCAGTACTTC.

This clonotype occurred many times. The J gene is TRBJ2-2, the V gene TRBV20-1; tentative D call: TRBD1 (5 bases). The CDR3 has 14 residues. CDR1 and CDR2 (germline): DFQATT, SNEGSKA (reference sequence). Trimming took 1 base from V and 6 from J, leaving 12 bases between them. CDR3 region: CSARGLGAAGELFF. Written as DNA, the CDR3 is TGCAGTGCTAGAGGTCTAGGGGCAGCCGGGGAGCTGTTTTTT.

J is TRBJ2-2 and V is TRBV9; no clear D gene. In germline, CDR1 is SGDLS, CDR2 YYNGEE. The CDR3 totals 16 residues. The germline V and J ends were trimmed by 4 bases and 2 bases, with 15 bases remaining between them. CDR3 loop: CASSSQLATNTGELFF. The CDR3 DNA reads TGTGCCAGCAGCTCACAGCTCGCGACCAACACCGGGGAGCTGTTTTTT.

This clonotype appeared a few times. V is TRBV10-3 and J is TRBJ2-7; D might be TRBD1 (6 bases). Germline V gives CDR1 ENHRY, CDR2 SYGVKD. This CDR3 region has 16 residues. V lost 2 bases, J lost 2 bases, and 16 bases lay in between. The CDR3 sequence is CAISERDTGVAYEQYF. Here the CDR3 DNA reads TGTGCCATCAGTGAGAGGGACACTGGAGTTGCCTACGAGCAGTACTTC.

The chain uses TRBV4-2 and TRBJ1-6, with D perhaps TRBD1 (5 bases). V was trimmed by 1 base and J by 10 bases, leaving 11 bases between them. CDR1 and CDR2 (germline): LGHNA, YNFKEQ. This CDR3 is 14 amino acids long. Here the CDR3 DNA reads TGTGCCAGCAGCCAAGGGGGCGCGGGGTCACCCCTCCACTTT. Its translation: CASSQGGAGSPLHF.

V usage is TRBV27 and J usage is TRBJ2-4, with D uncertain. Trimming removed 3 bases from V and 1 base from J, with 7 bases in between. Germline V gives CDR1 MNHEY, CDR2 SMNVEV (reference sequence). CDR3 length: 14 amino acids. CDR3 in DNA: TGTGCCAGCAGTTTCGTCGCGGCCAAAAACATTCAGTACTTC. It is translated as CASSFVAAKNIQYF.